Presented here are 23 T cell receptor beta chains from one specimen sequenced in a study. TCRdb analysed the 5' RACE reads with MiXCR anew, one entry per CDR3 protein. Among about 42,000 distinct CDR3 sequences listed, approximately 30% were seen once. The sample taken for sequencing was tumor-infiltrating memory CD4+ T cells sorted from the breast tumor. The subset was: memory CD4+ T cells, CD4+CD45RO+CD25-. All receptors come from a female donor with breast cancer.

This clonotype was recorded a few times. The CDR3 protein is CASSLRGQGYYNSPLHF. CDR3 nucleotide sequence: TGTGCCAGCAGTTTACGGGGACAGGGTTACTATAATTCACCCCTCCACTTT. The rearrangement links TRBV27 to TRBJ1-6; 9 bases are a match to TRBD1. The CDR3 has 17 amino acids. The V gene's germline CDR1 is MNHEY and CDR2 SMNVEV (reference sequence). V trimming: 2 bases; J trimming: 3 bases; junction bases outside the gene matches: 5.

This clonotype turned up a few times. The rearrangement links TRBV20-1 to TRBJ1-3; D is unclear. Per the germline V gene, CDR1 is DFQATT and CDR2 is SNEGSKA (reference sequence). V was trimmed by 3 bases and J by 0 bases, leaving 15 bases between them. The CDR3 is 16 residues long. The DNA for the CDR3 is TGCAGTGCTAGGGACCTGGACTATGACTCTGGAAACACCATATATTTT. It encodes CSARDLDYDSGNTIYF.

This clonotype has ten or more counts. The gene calls are TRBV7-2 and TRBJ1-5; D gene unclear. Deletions cut 3 bases from V and 5 bases from J, with 11 bases between. The V gene's germline CDR1 is SGHTA and CDR2 FQGNSA. The CDR3 loop spans 14 amino acids. CDR3 sequence: CASSFTQGHQPQHF. DNA for the CDR3: TGTGCCAGCAGCTTTACCCAAGGACATCAGCCCCAGCATTTT.

This clonotype showed up just a few times. The J gene is TRBJ2-1, the V gene TRBV27, with D perhaps being TRBD1 or TRBD2 (5 bases each). The CDR3 is made up of 14 amino acids. Germline CDR1 reads MNHEY; CDR2 reads SMNVEV (reference sequence). Trimming took 4 bases from V and 4 from J, leaving 11 bases between them. The CDR3 DNA reads TGTGCCAGCAGTTGGGGGACGACATACAATGAGCAGTTCTTC. This sequence encodes CASSWGTTYNEQFF.

This clonotype was seen only once. At one end the junction does not follow the germline gene, possibly because of a read error. The rearrangement links TRBV7-3 to TRBJ2-1, with 8 bases matching TRBD2. The CDR3 runs 14 residues. CDR1 SGHTA and CDR2 FQGTGA come from the germline V gene. CDR3 sequence reads: CAISFPGGPNEQFF. Written as DNA, the CDR3 is TGTGCCATCAGCTTCCCGGGGGGGCCAAATGAGCAGTTCTTC. The full variable domain, completed using reference TRBV7-3 and TRBJ2-1, is GAGVSQTPSNKVTEKGKYVELRCDPISGHTALYWYRQSLGQGPEFLIYFQGTGAADDSGLPNDRFFAVRPEGSVSTLKIQRTERGDSAVYLCAISFPGGPNEQFFGPGTRLTVL.

This clonotype was observed a few times. J is TRBJ1-1 and V is TRBV5-1; possible D gene TRBD1, 6 bases. The CDR3 contains 14 residues. Trimming shortened V by 2 bases and J by 5 bases, and 13 bases separated the two germline ends. Germline V CDR1 and CDR2: SGHRS, YFSETQ. In nucleotides, the CDR3 is TGCGCCAGCAGCTTCTTGGACCAGGGGACTGAAGCTTTCTTT. It is translated as CASSFLDQGTEAFF.

The chain couples TRBV7-9 to TRBJ1-1; 9 bases are shared with TRBD1. The germline gives CDR1 SEHNR, CDR2 FQNEAQ (reference sequence). Germline trimming cut 3 bases from V and 4 bases from J; bases unmatched to any gene: 3. The CDR3 runs to 14 residues. CDR3 loop: CASSLRQGGTEAFF. In DNA form, the CDR3 reads TGTGCCAGCAGCTTGCGACAGGGGGGCACTGAAGCTTTCTTT.

This chain links TRBV6-5 with TRBJ2-7, with a tentative D call TRBD1 (5 bases). The germline V gene encodes CDR1 MNHEY and CDR2 SVGAGI. The CDR3 sequence is 13 residues long. The V and J ends lost 2 bases and 6 bases respectively, with 11 bases between them. CDR3 nucleotides: TGTGCCAGCAGTTACAAAGGAAGGGGCGAGCAGTACTTC. Amino acids: CASSYKGRGEQYF.

The chain uses TRBV6-6 and TRBJ2-7; 11 bases map to TRBD2. Germline loops: CDR1 MNHNY, CDR2 SVGAGI (reference sequence). V was pared by 1 base and J by 1 base, with 9 bases of the junction left unmatched. The CDR3 covers 18 residues. The CDR3 region is CASSYWASGGSISYEQYF. CDR3 DNA: TGTGCCAGCAGTTACTGGGCTAGCGGGGGGTCAATATCCTACGAGCAGTACTTC.

This clonotype was detected ten times or more. The J gene is TRBJ2-4, the V gene TRBV5-1; D remains unclear. The CDR3 sequence is 15 residues long. The V end was cut by 0 bases, the J end by 0 bases, with 7 bases between. CDR1 and CDR2 from the germline V gene are SGHRS and YFSETQ. CDR3 sequence: CASSLADPAKNIQYF. The CDR3 nucleotides are TGCGCCAGCAGCTTGGCCGACCCAGCCAAAAACATTCAGTACTTC.

This clonotype was seen at least ten times. This chain uses TRBV10-3 with TRBJ1-2; D not certain. Trimming stripped 5 bases from V and 4 bases from J, with 8 bases between. The CDR3 totals 12 residues. The germline V gene encodes CDR1 ENHRY and CDR2 SYGVKD. CDR3 residues: CAISPDPYGYTF. In nucleotides, the CDR3 is TGTGCCATCAGTCCTGACCCCTATGGCTACACCTTC.

On this clonotype itself: The final CDR3 position lacks the conserved phenylalanine or tryptophan, pointing to a likely read error. J is TRBJ1-1 and V is TRBV5-5, with D unclear. This CDR3 is built from 13 residues. Trimming left V 0 bases short and J 9 bases short, with 12 bases between. Per the germline V gene, CDR1 is SGHKS and CDR2 is YYEKEE (reference sequence). The CDR3 bases are TGTGCCAGCAGCTTGGACCCAACAGTTCAAGCTTTCTCT. As protein: CASSLDPTVQAFS.

This clonotype was recorded a few times. In nucleotides, the CDR3 is TGCAGTGCTAGTCACAGGGCTTCCGGGGAGCTGTTTTTT. As protein: CSASHRASGELFF. V is TRBV20-1 and J is TRBJ2-2; a weak D match, TRBD1 (6 bases). The CDR3 is made up of 13 amino acids. V lost 3 bases and J 6 bases, leaving 11 bases between the germline ends. From germline, CDR1 is DFQATT and CDR2 SNEGSKA (reference sequence).

This rearrangement joins TRBV10-3 to TRBJ2-3; 14 bases map to TRBD2. CDR1 and CDR2 (germline): ENHRY, SYGVKD. The CDR3 totals 20 residues. Trimming at V came to 6 bases and at J to 0 bases, leaving 14 bases not matched to a gene. For the CDR3, the DNA is TGTGCCATCAGCCAACCCCGGGGACTAGCGGGGGATTCTAGCACAGATACGCAGTATTTT. Encoded protein: CAISQPRGLAGDSSTDTQYF.

A word on this clonotype: A junction end diverges from the germline sequence, so it may reflect a read error. V is TRBV5-1 and J is TRBJ1-1; D is perhaps TRBD1 (5 bases). The CDR3 loop spans 14 amino acids. Germline-derived CDR1 and CDR2 are SGHRS and YFSETQ. DNA for the CDR3: TGCGCCAGCAGCCGCCCGGGGCGAAACACTAAAGCTTTCTTT. Protein: CASSRPGRNTKAFF.

The chain employs TRBV20-1 and TRBJ2-1; no firm D call. Germline CDR1 is DFQATT and CDR2 is SNEGSKA (reference sequence). This CDR3 is built from 14 residues. The ends were cut back, 1 base at V and 5 bases at J, with 12 bases in the middle. CDR3: CSARGDGENNEQFF. The CDR3 coding sequence is TGCAGTGCTAGAGGTGACGGAGAGAACAATGAGCAGTTCTTC.

The chain links TRBV18 to TRBJ2-3; D not resolved. V dropped 0 bases and J dropped 4 bases, with 5 bases sitting between them. Germline lookup yields CDR1 KGHSH and CDR2 LQKENI. This CDR3 comprises 13 residues. This chain's CDR3 is CASSPPAADTQYF. CDR3 DNA sequence: TGTGCCAGCTCACCACCGGCGGCAGATACGCAGTATTTT.

This clonotype has a handful of counts. This chain uses TRBV12-3 or TRBV12-4 with TRBJ1-5; 7 positions agree with TRBD1. CDR3 length equals 15 residues. After removal of 1 base from V and 8 bases from J, the junction contained 8 bases not matched to a gene. DNA for the CDR3: TGTGCCAGCAGTTTAGGGCAGGGGGGGGATAAGCCCCAGCATTTT. As protein: CASSLGQGGDKPQHF.

This clonotype turned up a few times. The chain is built from TRBV9 and TRBJ2-5; D unclear. CDR1 SGDLS and CDR2 YYNGEE come from the germline V gene. The ends were cut back, 0 bases at V and 5 bases at J, with 14 bases in the middle. This CDR3 contains 15 residues. The CDR3 DNA sequence: TGTGCCAGCAGCGTAGAGACGTCAGCCTTCGAGACCCAGTACTTC. Amino acid sequence: CASSVETSAFETQYF.

This clonotype has only a few counts. The genes are TRBV21-1 and TRBJ2-7. TRBV21-1 is an annotated pseudogene. The CDR3 runs 15 residues. CDR3 region: CASIPGQGAFYEQYF. The CDR3 DNA is TGTGCCAGCATACCTGGGCAGGGAGCCTTCTACGAGCAGTACTTC.

This chain joins TRBV27 and TRBJ2-3; D could derive from TRBD1 or TRBD2 (5 bases each). The CDR3 covers 15 residues. The germline CDR1 and CDR2 sequences are MNHEY and SMNVEV (reference sequence). Trimming stripped 11 bases from V and 2 bases from J, with 20 bases between. The CDR3 spells CASRAPGRTTDTQYF. In nucleotides, the CDR3 is TGTGCCTCCCGCGCCCCGGGACGGACCACAGATACGCAGTATTTT.

The chain links TRBV5-1 to TRBJ2-1; TRBD2 aligns across 9 bases. The CDR3 extends over 15 amino acids. CDR1 is SGHRS and CDR2 is YFSETQ in the germline V gene. V shed 2 bases, J shed 2 bases, and the junction held 2 bases outside the gene matches. The CDR3 nucleotides are TGCGCCAGCAGCTTTAGCGGGAGTCCCTACAATGAGCAGTTCTTC. Its translation: CASSFSGSPYNEQFF.

This clonotype was seen more than once but under ten times. V usage is TRBV3-1 and J usage is TRBJ2-1; TRBD2 might be the D (6 bases). This CDR3 region has 14 residues. Trimming took off 4 bases at V and 4 bases at J, with 11 bases between the two ends. The germline V gene encodes CDR1 LGHDT and CDR2 YNNKEL (reference sequence). CDR3 bases: TGTGCCAGCAGCCGCGGGACGGCATACAATGAGCAGTTCTTC. It yields the protein CASSRGTAYNEQFF.